This is a list of T cell receptor beta chains from one sample in a study of molecular identifiers for immune sequencing clone quantification. Each CDR3 protein gets one entry after TCRdb re-called the PCR reads with MiXCR. This repertoire shows 80,000 to 130,000 distinct CDR3 sequences, around a third found once; its top ten account for around 3.8%. The sequencing sample was made of naive CD8+ T cells from blood, with Jurkat cell RNA spiked in. Source of these receptors: a human donor in good health. Some libraries in this study had Jurkat cell RNA spiked in. CDR3s include the opening cysteine and the closing phenylalanine or tryptophan. D genes are given only for firm matches. Size values are once, few and many counts, or a class for expanded clones, and some rows have none.

j_call,v_call,clone_size,d_call,cdr3_aa,cdr3_nt
TRBJ2-3,TRBV9,NA,NA,CASSESGQSGTQYF,TGTGCCAGCAGCGAGTCTGGACAGTCAGGTACGCAGTATTTT
TRBJ2-1,TRBV20-1,NA,TRBD2,CSADTSGSLNEQFF,TGCAGTGCTGATACTAGCGGGAGTTTGAATGAGCAGTTCTTC
TRBJ1-4,TRBV7-6,NA,NA,CASSLEREGHEKLFF,TGTGCCAGCAGCTTAGAGAGGGAGGGTCATGAAAAACTGTTTTTT
TRBJ2-2,TRBV9,few,NA,CASSGTSTGELFF,TGTGCCAGCAGCGGAACCAGCACCGGGGAGCTGTTTTTT
TRBJ2-5,TRBV14,NA,NA,CASSQWGSETQYF,TGTGCCAGCAGCCAGTGGGGGTCGGAGACCCAGTACTTC
TRBJ2-7,TRBV4-2,many,NA,CASSQGGQHSYEQYF,TGTGCCAGCAGCCAAGGCGGACAACACTCCTACGAGCAGTACTTC
TRBJ2-5,TRBV18,NA,NA,CANSPLEGTGQETQYF,TGTGCCAACTCACCACTCGAGGGGACGGGCCAAGAGACCCAGTACTTC
TRBJ2-5,TRBV27,few,NA,CASSFGPAWTQYF,TGTGCCAGCAGTTTTGGGCCGGCCTGGACCCAGTACTTC
TRBJ1-1,TRBV6-6,few,TRBD1,CASRETGAVNTEAFF,TGTGCCAGCAGAGAAACAGGGGCTGTGAACACTGAAGCTTTCTTT
TRBJ1-1,TRBV28,NA,NA,CASSFPEGGLNTEAFF,TGTGCCAGCAGTTTCCCGGAGGGTGGTTTGAACACTGAAGCTTTCTTT
TRBJ2-4,TRBV19,many,NA,CASSGQGLAKNIQYF,TGTGCCAGTAGTGGCCAGGGACTAGCCAAAAACATTCAGTACTTC
TRBJ1-4,TRBV10-3,few,NA,CAISESISFEKLFF,TGTGCCATCAGTGAGTCTATCTCTTTTGAAAAACTGTTTTTT
TRBJ2-3,TRBV15,once,TRBD1,CATSRRNPGQGMDTQYF,TGTGCCACCAGCAGGCGGAACCCGGGACAGGGGATGGATACGCAGTATTTT
TRBJ2-5,TRBV28,NA,NA,CASLTRGLQETLYF,TGTGCCAGCCTAACGAGAGGCCTCCAAGAGACCCTGTACTTC
TRBJ2-1,TRBV12-3/TRBV12-4,NA,NA,CANSPPTRRDHNEQFF,TGTGCCAACAGTCCCCCGACTAGGAGGGACCACAATGAGCAGTTCTTC
TRBJ1-3,TRBV5-4,NA,NA,CASSFPDSGNTLYF,TGTGCCAGCAGCTTCCCCGACTCTGGAAACACCTTATATTTT
TRBJ2-7,TRBV9,many,TRBD1,CASSGQGYEQYF,TGTGCCAGCAGCGGACAGGGGTACGAGCAGTACTTC
TRBJ2-7,TRBV27,NA,NA,CASRDRYEQYF,TGTGCCAGCAGAGACCGGTACGAGCAGTACTTC
TRBJ2-7,TRBV27,NA,TRBD2,CASSLWGGYEQYF,TGTGCCAGCAGTTTATGGGGGGGCTACGAGCAGTACTTC
TRBJ2-7,TRBV6-2/TRBV6-3,NA,TRBD2,CASTYSRRGSYEQYF,TGTGCCAGCACTTACTCGAGGCGGGGGTCCTACGAGCAGTACTTC
TRBJ2-1,TRBV9,NA,NA,CASSARGSYNEQFF,TGTGCCAGCAGCGCCAGGGGCAGTTACAATGAGCAGTTCTTC
TRBJ2-7,TRBV7-2,many,NA,CASSWGGEQYF,TGTGCCAGCAGCTGGGGCGGCGAGCAGTACTTC
TRBJ1-4,TRBV5-1,many,NA,CASSPGQFPTDEKLFF,TGCGCCAGCAGCCCTGGACAGTTCCCTACAGATGAAAAACTGTTTTTT
TRBJ2-3,TRBV19,few,TRBD2,CASSISGRAGDTQYF,TGTGCCAGTAGTATAAGCGGGAGGGCCGGAGATACGCAGTATTTT
TRBJ2-5,TRBV28,few,NA,CASSLQGFLLETQYF,TGTGCCAGCAGTCTACAGGGATTTTTGTTAGAGACCCAGTACTTC
TRBJ1-4,TRBV7-9,once,NA,CASSLGPDRNEKLFF,TGTGCCAGCAGCTTGGGTCCGGACAGAAATGAAAAACTGTTTTTT
TRBJ2-7,TRBV7-2,few,TRBD1,CASSKLDRSSYEQYF,TGTGCCAGCAGCAAACTGGACAGGAGCTCCTACGAGCAGTACTTC
TRBJ1-3,TRBV6-6,NA,NA,CASTTDPASGNTIYF,TGTGCCAGCACCACAGATCCAGCCTCTGGAAACACCATATATTTT
TRBJ1-1,TRBV14,NA,TRBD1,CASSSQGALNTEAFF,TGTGCCAGCAGCTCACAGGGGGCCCTGAACACTGAAGCTTTCTTT
TRBJ2-1,TRBV4-1,NA,NA,CASSQEGADRAYNEQFF,TGCGCCAGCAGCCAAGAAGGAGCGGACCGAGCCTACAATGAGCAGTTCTTC